This T cell receptor (beta chain) emerged from a study of blood T cell repertoires in COVID-19. Study-level information: Acute-phase and convalescent COVID-19 samples originated in the United States, Italy and Spain. The analysed material was cDNA or gDNA that came from T cells, B-cell-depleted T cells, or PBMCs.

This CDR3 is built from 13 residues. V lost 3 bases and J lost 7; bases outside the gene matches: 2. The germline CDR1 and CDR2 sequences are SGHDT and YYEEEE. In the source study's methods: Amplification of reference gene primers provided the estimated nucleated cell counts. The repertoire was sequenced with immunoSEQ multiplex PCR; TCRdb's copy has only in-frame clones and lacks some. That table supplies the V and J calls and clone size; D and trimming were determined from the DNA. Altogether more than 300,000 clones are present, around 87% being singletons, with the ten largest covering over 6%. While infection was still active, Seattle patients were enrolled and then followed longitudinally.

This sequence was found in a woman between 45 and 65 years old with COVID-19, enrolled during active disease. This chain joins TRBV5-6 and TRBJ1-5, with TRBD1 identical over 9 bases. The sample was peripheral blood. CDR3 residues: CASSWDRAQPQHF. The DNA of the CDR3 is TGTGCCAGCAGCTGGGACAGGGCCCAGCCCCAGCATTTT.